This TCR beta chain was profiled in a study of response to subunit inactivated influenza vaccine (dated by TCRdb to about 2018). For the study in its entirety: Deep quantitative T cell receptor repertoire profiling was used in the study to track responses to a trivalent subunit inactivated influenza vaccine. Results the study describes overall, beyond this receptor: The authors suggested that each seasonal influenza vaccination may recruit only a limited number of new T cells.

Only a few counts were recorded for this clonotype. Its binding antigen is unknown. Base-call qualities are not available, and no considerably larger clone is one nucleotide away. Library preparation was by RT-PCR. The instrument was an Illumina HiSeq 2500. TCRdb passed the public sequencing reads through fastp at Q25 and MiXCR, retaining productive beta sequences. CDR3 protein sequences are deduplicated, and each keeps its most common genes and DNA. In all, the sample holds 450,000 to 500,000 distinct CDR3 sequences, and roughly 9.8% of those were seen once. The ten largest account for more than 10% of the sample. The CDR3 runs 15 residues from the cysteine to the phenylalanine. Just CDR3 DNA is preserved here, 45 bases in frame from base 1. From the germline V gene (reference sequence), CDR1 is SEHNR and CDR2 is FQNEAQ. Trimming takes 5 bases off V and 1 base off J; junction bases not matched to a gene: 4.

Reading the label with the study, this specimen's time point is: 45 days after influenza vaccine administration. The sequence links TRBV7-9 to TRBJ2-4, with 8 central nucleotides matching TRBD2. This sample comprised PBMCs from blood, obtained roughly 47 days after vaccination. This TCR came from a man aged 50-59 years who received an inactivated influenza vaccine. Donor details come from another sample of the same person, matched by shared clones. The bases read TGTGCCAGCAGCCAATCGGGGGGGGCCAAAAACATTCAGTACTTC. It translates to CASSQSGGAKNIQYF.